Listed below are T cell receptor beta chains from one sample, sequenced in a study of T cells expressing NK-cell markers. TCRdb reprocessed the 5' RACE reads; each CDR3 protein has one entry and no DNA is given. This repertoire includes about 110,000 distinct CDR3 sequences. The sample consisted of blood T cells: a sorted CD56 or NKG2C T cell subset, CD4+ or CD8+ T cells, or bulk PBMC T cells (not recorded which). These receptors came from a woman between 18 and 69 years old in good health. Each CDR3 is given with its conserved first and last residue. The order of the fields is J gene, V gene, CDR3 protein.

j_call: TRBJ2-1; v_call: TRBV15; cdr3_aa: CATSRLAGGKDEQFF
j_call: TRBJ2-1; v_call: TRBV29-1; cdr3_aa: CSLGLVYNEQFF
j_call: TRBJ2-5; v_call: TRBV7-2; cdr3_aa: CASSQTRRATELGAQYF
j_call: TRBJ2-7; v_call: TRBV27; cdr3_aa: CASSSLAGVRYEQYF
j_call: TRBJ2-1; v_call: TRBV29-1; cdr3_aa: CSVEGLAGQQFF
j_call: TRBJ2-3; v_call: TRBV7-9; cdr3_aa: CASRSTGVDTQYF
j_call: TRBJ1-3; v_call: TRBV12-3/TRBV12-4; cdr3_aa: CASSHPGEDSGNTIYF
j_call: TRBJ2-1; v_call: TRBV12-3/TRBV12-4; cdr3_aa: CASSFWITGLYEQFF
j_call: TRBJ2-3; v_call: TRBV9; cdr3_aa: CASSVTRENTQYF
j_call: TRBJ2-1; v_call: TRBV6-1; cdr3_aa: CASTDSDEDNEQFF